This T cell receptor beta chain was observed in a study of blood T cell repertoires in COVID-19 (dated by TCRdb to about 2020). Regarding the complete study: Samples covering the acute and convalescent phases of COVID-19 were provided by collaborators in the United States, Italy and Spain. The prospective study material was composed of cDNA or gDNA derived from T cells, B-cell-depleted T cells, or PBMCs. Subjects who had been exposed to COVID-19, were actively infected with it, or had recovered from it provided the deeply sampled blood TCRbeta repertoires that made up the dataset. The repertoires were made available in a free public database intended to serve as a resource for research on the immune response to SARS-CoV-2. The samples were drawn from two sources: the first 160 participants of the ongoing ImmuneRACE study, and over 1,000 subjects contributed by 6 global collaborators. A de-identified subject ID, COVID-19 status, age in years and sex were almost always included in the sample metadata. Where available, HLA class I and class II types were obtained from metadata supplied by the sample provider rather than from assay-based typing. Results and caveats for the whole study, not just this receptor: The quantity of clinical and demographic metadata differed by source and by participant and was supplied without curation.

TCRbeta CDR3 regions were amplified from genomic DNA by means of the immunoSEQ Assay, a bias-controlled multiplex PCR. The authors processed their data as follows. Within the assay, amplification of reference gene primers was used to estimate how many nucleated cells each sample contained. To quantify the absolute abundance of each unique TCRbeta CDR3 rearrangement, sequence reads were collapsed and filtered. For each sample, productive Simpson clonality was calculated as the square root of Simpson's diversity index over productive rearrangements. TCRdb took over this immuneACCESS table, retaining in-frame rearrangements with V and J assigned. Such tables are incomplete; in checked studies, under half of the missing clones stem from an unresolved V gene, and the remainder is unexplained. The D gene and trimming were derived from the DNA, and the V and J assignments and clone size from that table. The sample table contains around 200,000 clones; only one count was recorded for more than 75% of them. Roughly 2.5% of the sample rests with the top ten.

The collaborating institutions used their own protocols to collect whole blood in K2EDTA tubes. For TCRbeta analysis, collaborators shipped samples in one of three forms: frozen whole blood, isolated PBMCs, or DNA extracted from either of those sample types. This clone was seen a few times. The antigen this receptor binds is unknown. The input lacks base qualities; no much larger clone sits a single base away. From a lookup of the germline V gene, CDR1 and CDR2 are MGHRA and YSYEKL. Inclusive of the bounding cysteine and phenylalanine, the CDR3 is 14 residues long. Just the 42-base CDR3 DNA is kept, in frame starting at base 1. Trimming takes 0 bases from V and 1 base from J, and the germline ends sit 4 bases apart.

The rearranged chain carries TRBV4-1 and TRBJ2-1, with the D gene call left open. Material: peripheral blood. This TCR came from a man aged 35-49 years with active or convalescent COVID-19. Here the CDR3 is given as CASSQDSSYNEQFF. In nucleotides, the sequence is TGCGCCAGCAGCCAAGATAGTTCCTACAATGAGCAGTTCTTC.